Given below is one TCR beta chain in context. No cognate antigen has been identified for it. The record has no base qualities; no much larger clone is one base away. Looking up the germline V gene yields CDR1 SGHVS and CDR2 FQNEAQ. The CDR3 holds 13 amino acids from the cysteine to the phenylalanine. Left in the record is the CDR3 DNA by itself, 39 bases read in frame from the first base. V is shortened by 1 base, J by 0 bases, and the region joining them spans 4 bases. This sample is part of a study of shared clonotypes between healthy human individuals (dated by TCRdb to the early 2020s). At the level of the whole study: A few men and a couple of women, aged 18 to 49 years, made up the cohort. For each donor, CD4 naive and CD4 memory were each given three plates, CD8 naive was given two plates, and CD8 memory was given one plate. To estimate repertoire size and how much clonotype sharing occurs between individuals, the study deeply sequenced the blood TCR repertoires of 5 or 6 healthy adults. To increase sequencing depth and limit assay-specific biases, different laboratories used diverse techniques to prepare libraries and sequence TCR repertoires. Between about 0.8 and 9 billion PBMCs per donor were obtained by leukapheresis.

Summary of the overall study and its limitations: Naive subsets generally had larger estimated clonotype richness than memory subsets. Incomplete sequencing was indicated by rarefaction of sorted-subset datasets, despite the large sequencing depth. The genetic and exposure-history diversity represented was limited by the small number of donors. Compared with non-shared clonotypes, clonotypes shared by all four sorted-subset donors had higher generation probabilities. Sampling was limited to blood, and TCR repertoires in tissue likely differ from TCR repertoires in blood. Sharing across several donors was observed for about 4.8% of naive CD4, 3% to 4% of naive CD8, over 2% of memory CD4, and less than 0.45% of memory CD8 clonotypes. Based on pairwise subsampling, the degree of clonotype sharing among donors was expected to be affected by sequencing depth.

Using the deep immunoSEQ assay, TCR CDR3 regions were amplified from genomic DNA by multiplex PCR. For each cell subset, the extracted genomic DNA was distributed evenly across all wells of several immunoSEQ 96-well plates, and each plate served as one replicate. Each replicate PCR for sorted subsets received roughly 200 ng genomic DNA, equal to tens of thousands of T cell genomes. The purified libraries were quantified using a Qubit 3.0 fluorometer, sized with a Bioanalyzer 2100, and then quantified again using the KAPA Library Quantification kit. Every immunoSEQ 96-well plate was sequenced on a dedicated single-read 150-cycle Illumina NextSeq 550 flow cell. The authors processed their data as follows. The immunoSEQ output contained only junctional sequences without quality scores, so filtering could not match that applied to full-length reads. To assign V/J genes and CDR3, sequences were annotated against IMGT germline references using PyIR, a Python wrapper for IgBLAST v1.9. Reads were filtered out if the reads had weak V/J assignments (E-value above 1e-6), no CDR3, stop codons, out-of-frame junctions, or ambiguous translated residues. V3J clonotypes were defined as sequences sharing the same inferred V gene, J gene, and CDR3 amino acid sequence. The percentage overlap between two repertoires was calculated by dividing the number of shared unique clonotypes by the size of the smaller repertoire. Three approaches were used to assess repertoire richness: RTK rarefaction, the Chao1 estimator, and Recon v2.1 estimates of unobserved clonotypes. Generation probabilities for all TCRbeta clonotypes obtained by the gDNA method from a handful of donors were computed using OLGA. As stored in TCRdb, this immuneACCESS dataset retains in-frame rearrangements with V and J assigned. A fraction of the clones does not appear; measured against another copy, unresolved V genes explain less than half of the discrepancy, and the remainder lacks a known reason. V and J calls and clone size are given by that table; D and trimming were obtained from the DNA. The table for this sample lists about 380,000 clones; about 96% of them were counted only once. The top ten hold around 0.29% of the sample.

The donors were healthy, HIV-negative adults who had no recently reported acute infections or vaccinations. All donors were Caucasian adults living in Nashville, Tennessee, USA. The CD8 memory samples were a combination of magnetically selected CD45RO+ cells and CCR7-negative CD45RA+ effector memory (TemRA) cells. After blood collection by leukapheresis, PBMCs were isolated using Ficoll-Histopaque density gradient centrifugation and then cryopreserved in the vapor phase of liquid nitrogen. Analytical flow cytometry was used to check the purity and quantity of each magnetically sorted T cell population. Genomic DNA was isolated from each sorted fraction and quantified by UV absorbance on a Nanodrop 2000c.

The sequence derives from a man aged 25 to 45 in good health. The sample taken for sequencing was memory CD8+ T cells sorted from blood. This sample's cell subset or site label indicates: CD45RO+ cells pooled with CCR7-negative TemRA cells. This chain joins TRBV7-8 to TRBJ2-7, with the D gene too uncertain to name. The CDR3 corresponds to CASSLVDSYEQYF. In nucleotide form, the sequence is TGTGCCAGCAGCTTAGTAGACTCCTACGAGCAGTACTTC. This CDR3, with the reference TRBV7-8 and TRBJ2-7 proteins standing in past its ends, gives the full variable domain GAGVSQSPRYKVAKRGQDVALRCDPISGHVSLFWYQQALGQGPEFLTYFQNEAQLDKSGLPSDRFFAERPEGSVSTLKIQRTQQEDSAVYLCASSLVDSYEQYFGPGTRLTVT.